The T cell receptor beta chain under discussion was sequenced for a study of T cells in Graves' hyperthyroidism and ophthalmopathy (dated 2019 in TCRdb). Study-level background: Peripheral blood was sampled at the time of initial diagnosis, prior to any treatment. To identify distinguishing TCR V-J signatures, a discovery cohort of around 100 patients was used, comprising 43 with Graves' ophthalmopathy and around 60 with stable Graves' hyperthyroidism. Prospective prediction of ophthalmopathy was tested in an independent validation cohort consisting of roughly 19 hyperthyroidism patients and around 16 patients who later progressed to ophthalmopathy. The 75 to 100 discovery patients were divided at random into training and test sets in a 7:3 ratio. In addition, the study compared T-cell repertoires in thyroid tissue and in blood from over 5 Graves' hyperthyroidism patients. Once sampling was done, hyperthyroidism patients were given methimazole at a starting dose of 30 mg daily, whereas ophthalmopathy patients were given high-dose intravenous methylprednisolone. The paper reports TCR Vbeta CDR3 sequencing of roughly 140 peripheral blood samples: 43 ophthalmopathy, fewer than 80 hyperthyroidism and around 17 progressor patients.

Taken from the germline V gene (reference sequence), the CDR1 and CDR2 loops are MNHEY and SMNVEV. From cysteine to phenylalanine, the CDR3 is 14 amino acids long. The CDR3 DNA has 42 bases and is translated from base 1. A distance of 12 bases separates the germline ends of V and J, which lose 8 bases and 1 base respectively. On this clonotype itself: This receptor's antigen is unknown. No much larger clone is present one base from it, and per-base qualities are unavailable.

TCR beta CDR3 regions were amplified from RNA transcripts. A first-round RT-PCR of the TCR CDR3 used the HTBI primer set with the Qiagen OneStep RT-PCR kit. Libraries were constructed in a second round of multiplex PCR, after which size selection and purification were carried out. Libraries were sequenced paired-end with 100 bp reads on an Illumina HiSeq2000. The authors' analysis ran thus. SOAPnuke was used to process the raw data, throwing out any read that contained adapters or uncalled bases, had a mean Phred below 15, or lacked an exact constant-primer or identifier match. High-quality paired reads were merged using COPE v1.2.5, and each unique nucleotide sequence was defined as a clonotype. Clonotypes were aligned to IMGT TRBV, TRBD and TRBJ reference segments using MiTCR v1.1. The analysis included only V-J combinations with a frequency above 0.0001, which together covered more than 98% of the repertoires. The TCS score was defined as F50 (clonal expansion) divided by E x V (chaos), with BLOSUM62-based TCRdist calculated between CDR3 peptides within each V-J. Welch's t-statistics and random forest reduced approximately 520 V-J features to fewer than 15, which were used in a naive Bayes classifier (R e1071). Using fastp trimming at Q25 and MiXCR clonotype assembly, TCRdb reanalyzed the public sequencing data and kept in-frame beta chains. All rows with the same CDR3 protein become a single entry with the most common DNA and genes. In this record, the V and J calls reflect TCRdb's handling and not the investigators' own analysis. This sample has approximately 570,000 distinct CDR3 sequences in its table, and 15% to 20% of those were observed once. Roughly 50% of the sample is taken by the ten largest.

Ophthalmopathy patients had moderately to severely active disease, Clinical Activity Score of at least 3, NOSPECS grade of at least 4, and duration under 3 months. The study excluded patients with uncontrolled infections, other autoimmune diseases, pregnancy or lactation. Diagnoses were based on clinical symptoms, serum thyroxine and TRAb, thyroid ultrasound and orbital computed tomography. PBMCs were separated from roughly 9.3 ml of fresh peripheral blood using Ficoll-Paque density gradient centrifugation. Total RNA was extracted using Trizol reagent, and RNA quality was assessed on an Agilent 2100 Bioanalyzer. Overall study outcomes, separate from this receptor: Sample size was not statistically predetermined, and blinding of investigators to group allocation was not performed. Blood samples also contained most of the expanded thyroid clonotypes (frequency above 0.001), which suggests that blood repertoires may reflect thyroid immune responses. In validation, the model predicted progression to ophthalmopathy a median of about 6.8 months before onset, with around 70% sensitivity and 72.22% specificity. Ophthalmopathy was separated from stable hyperthyroidism by a 13 V-J signature model, with 85% to 90% sensitivity and 81% to 83% specificity obtained in cross-validation and 80%/75% obtained in testing.

Sequenced input: blood. This TCR was recovered from a man in his forties with Graves' ophthalmopathy. The chain is encoded by TRBV27 joined to TRBJ1-5; the best D guess is TRBD1, with 6 bases matching. At the DNA level, the sequence is TGTGCCAGCGGAAGGACAGTAAGCAATCAGCCCCAGCATTTT. This gives the protein CASGRTVSNQPQHF.